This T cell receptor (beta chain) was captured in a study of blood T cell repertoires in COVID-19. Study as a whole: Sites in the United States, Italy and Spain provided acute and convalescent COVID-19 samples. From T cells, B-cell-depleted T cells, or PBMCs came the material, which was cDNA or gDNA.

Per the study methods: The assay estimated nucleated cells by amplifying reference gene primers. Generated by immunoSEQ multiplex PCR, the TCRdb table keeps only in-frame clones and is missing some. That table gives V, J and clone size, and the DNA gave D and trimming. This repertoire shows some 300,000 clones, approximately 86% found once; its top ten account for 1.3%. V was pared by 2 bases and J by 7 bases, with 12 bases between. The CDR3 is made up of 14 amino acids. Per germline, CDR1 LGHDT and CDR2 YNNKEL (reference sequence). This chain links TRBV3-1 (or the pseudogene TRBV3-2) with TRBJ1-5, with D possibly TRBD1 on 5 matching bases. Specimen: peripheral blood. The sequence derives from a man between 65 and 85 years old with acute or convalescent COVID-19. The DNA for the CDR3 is TGTGCCAGCAGCCAAACGGGGGGGGACCAGCCCCAGCATTTT. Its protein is CASSQTGGDQPQHF.